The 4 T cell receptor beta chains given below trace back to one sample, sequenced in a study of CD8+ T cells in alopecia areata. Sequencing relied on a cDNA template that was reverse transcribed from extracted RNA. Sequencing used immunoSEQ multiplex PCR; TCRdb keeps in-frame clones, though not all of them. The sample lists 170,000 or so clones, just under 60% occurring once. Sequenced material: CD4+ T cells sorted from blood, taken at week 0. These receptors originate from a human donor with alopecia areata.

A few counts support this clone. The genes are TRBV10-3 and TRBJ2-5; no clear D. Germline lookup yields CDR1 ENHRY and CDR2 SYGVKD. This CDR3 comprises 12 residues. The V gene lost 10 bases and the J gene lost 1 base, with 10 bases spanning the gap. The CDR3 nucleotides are TGTGCCACCACCGGGCCCCAAGAGACCCAGTACTTC. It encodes CATTGPQETQYF.

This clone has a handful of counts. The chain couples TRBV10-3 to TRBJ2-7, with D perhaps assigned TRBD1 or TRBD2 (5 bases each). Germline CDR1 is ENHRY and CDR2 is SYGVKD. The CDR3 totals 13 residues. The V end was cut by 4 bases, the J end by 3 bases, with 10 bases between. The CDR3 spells CAISGGRLYEQYF. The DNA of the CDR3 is TGTGCCATCAGTGGGGGACGGCTCTACGAGCAGTACTTC.

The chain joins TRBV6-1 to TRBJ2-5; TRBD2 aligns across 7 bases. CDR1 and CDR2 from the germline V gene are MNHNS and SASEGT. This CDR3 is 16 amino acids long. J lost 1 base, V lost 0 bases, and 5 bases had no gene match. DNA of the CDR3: TGTGCCAGCAGTGAAGCGCGGGGGTCCATCCAAGAGACCCAGTACTTC. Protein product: CASSEARGSIQETQYF.

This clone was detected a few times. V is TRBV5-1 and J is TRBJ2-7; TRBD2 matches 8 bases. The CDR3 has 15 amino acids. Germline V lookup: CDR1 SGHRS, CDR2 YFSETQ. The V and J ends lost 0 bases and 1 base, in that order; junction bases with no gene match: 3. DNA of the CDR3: TGCGCCAGCAGCTTGGCCCCTAGCGGGTCCTACGAGCAGTACTTC. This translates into CASSLAPSGSYEQYF.